The rows below give T cell receptor beta chains drawn from one sample of a study of T-cell reconstitution after alpha-beta-depleted transplantation in children. TCRdb called the PCR reads again in MiXCR, with one record for every CDR3 protein. Of 450,000 to 500,000 distinct CDR3 sequences in the sample, approximately 13% were seen once. The material sequenced was PBMCs from the stem cell graft donor, taken from the stem cell graft. Receptors originate from a human donor who donated a stem cell graft to a child with combined immunodeficiency. CDR3s include the opening cysteine and the closing phenylalanine or tryptophan. D genes are given only for firm matches. A row's size may be missing; if present it is once, few, many or a size class.

CDR3 DNA | CDR3 protein | J gene | V gene | D gene | clone size | CDR3 length
TGCGCCAGCAGCTTGGACCCGGTAGGACTAGCGTCCACCGGGGAGCTGTTTTTT | CASSLDPVGLASTGELFF | TRBJ2-2 | TRBV5-1 | TRBD2 | few | 18
TGTGCCAGCAGTTCCGCCGGGACAGTTAATAATTCACCCCTCCACTTT | CASSSAGTVNNSPLHF | TRBJ1-6 | TRBV6-5 | TRBD1 | few | 16
TGCAGTGCTAGGGGTCAGGGGGCATCGAGAGCCTACGAGCAGTACTTC | CSARGQGASRAYEQYF | TRBJ2-7 | TRBV20-1 | TRBD1 | few | 16
TGTGCCATCAGTCCAGGTGGGACTAGCAGTACCTACGAGCAGTACTTC | CAISPGGTSSTYEQYF | TRBJ2-7 | TRBV10-3 | TRBD2 | many | 16
TGTGCCAGCAGTTTAAGGGGGCCCACCGGGGAGCTGTTTTTT | CASSLRGPTGELFF | TRBJ2-2 | TRBV12-3/TRBV12-4 | TRBD1 | - | 14
TGCAGCGTTGATTGGGGTGGGCTCAATGAGCAGTTCTTC | CSVDWGGLNEQFF | TRBJ2-1 | TRBV29-1 | - | many | 13
TGCGCCAGCAGCTCCCCGACAGGGGGACTTAATGAAAAACTGTTTTTT | CASSSPTGGLNEKLFF | TRBJ1-4 | TRBV5-1 | TRBD1 | - | 16
TGTGCCAGCAGCGTAGACGGGAGGGTCACAGATACGCAGTATTTT | CASSVDGRVTDTQYF | TRBJ2-3 | TRBV9 | TRBD2 | many | 15
TGTGCCAGCAGCCACCTCACGCCGGGACTAGCGGGGGAATACAATGAGCAGTTCTTC | CASSHLTPGLAGEYNEQFF | TRBJ2-1 | TRBV4-2 | TRBD2 | - | 19
TGTGCCAGCAGCATCAGGACTAGCGGTACCTACAATGAGCAGTTCTTC | CASSIRTSGTYNEQFF | TRBJ2-1 | TRBV11-3 | TRBD2 | few | 16
TGCAGTGCTAGAGATTTTAGCGGGCCCTACAATGAGCAGTTCTTC | CSARDFSGPYNEQFF | TRBJ2-1 | TRBV20-1 | TRBD2 | - | 15
TGTGCCAGCAGCTTAGCGACCGGGGCTGGAAACACCATATATTTT | CASSLATGAGNTIYF | TRBJ1-3 | TRBV7-8 | - | few | 15
TGCAGCGCTGAATCCGGGACAGGGGCCACTGAAGCTTTCTTT | CSAESGTGATEAFF | TRBJ1-1 | TRBV29-1 | TRBD1 | few | 14
TGCAGTGCTACCCGGGACGGTCATCAGCCCCAGCATTTT | CSATRDGHQPQHF | TRBJ1-5 | TRBV20-1 | - | - | 13
TGTGCCTGGAGTGTGGGTAACACTGAAGCTTTCTTT | CAWSVGNTEAFF | TRBJ1-1 | TRBV30 | - | - | 12
TGTGCCGGACGGGCGCCTTCTGGGGCCAACGTCCTGACTTTC | CAGRAPSGANVLTF | TRBJ2-6 | TRBV12-3/TRBV12-4 | - | few | 14
TGCAGTGCCCCAGGGGGCTGGGAGCAGTACTTC | CSAPGGWEQYF | TRBJ2-7 | TRBV20-1 | TRBD1 | few | 11
TGTGCCAGCAGTACAGGACTAGCGGGGGGCCCCCGCTACAATGAGCAGTTCTTC | CASSTGLAGGPRYNEQFF | TRBJ2-1 | TRBV6-2/TRBV6-3 | TRBD2 | - | 18
TGTGCCAGCAGTACCGAAAGAAACACTGAAGCTTTCTTT | CASSTERNTEAFF | TRBJ1-1 | TRBV12-3/TRBV12-4 | - | few | 13
TGCAGTGCTGAAGCGGGAGATACGCAGTATTTT | CSAEAGDTQYF | TRBJ2-3 | TRBV20-1 | - | - | 11
TGTGCCAGCACCCTAGTAGCGGGAGGGAGCTCCTACAATGAGCAGTTCTTC | CASTLVAGGSSYNEQFF | TRBJ2-1 | TRBV3-1 | TRBD2 | few | 17
TGCGCCAGCAGCCAAGTGTACTTCCGCAAGGCTGAGATTAACAATGAGCAGTTCTTC | CASSQVYFRKAEINNEQFF | TRBJ2-1 | TRBV4-3 | - | many | 19
TGCAGTGCTGTACAGACAGGGGCGTTTAACTATGGCTACACCTTC | CSAVQTGAFNYGYTF | TRBJ1-2 | TRBV20-1 | TRBD1 | - | 15
TGTGCCAGCAGTTACGGCAATCAGCCCCAGCATTTT | CASSYGNQPQHF | TRBJ1-5 | TRBV6-2/TRBV6-3 | - | many | 12
TGTGCCTGGAGTGTAACAGGGTTAGGCACGCAGTATTTT | CAWSVTGLGTQYF | TRBJ2-3 | TRBV30 | - | - | 13
TGTGCCAGCAGCAAAAGACAGAGCTCCTACAATGAGCAGTTCTTC | CASSKRQSSYNEQFF | TRBJ2-1 | TRBV7-9 | - | many | 15
TGTGCCACCAGTGATTTGGGACCGGGAGAGACCCAGTACTTC | CATSDLGPGETQYF | TRBJ2-5 | TRBV24-1 | - | few | 14
TGTGCCAGCAGTTCCCCAGGCCACGAGCAGTACTTC | CASSSPGHEQYF | TRBJ2-7 | TRBV28 | - | many | 12
TGTGCCAGCAGCTTAGTGCGGGGGGGCGGGGGCTTTAATGAGCAGTTCTTC | CASSLVRGGGGFNEQFF | TRBJ2-1 | TRBV7-2 | TRBD2 | few | 17
TGTGCTAGTGGTTTGCTTCGACTAGCGGGGGGTCCGAAAGAGACCCAGTACTTC | CASGLLRLAGGPKETQYF | TRBJ2-5 | TRBV12-5 | TRBD2 | few | 18
TGTGCCAGCAGCCAAGATCAGAGCAGGGGGAATCAGCCCCAGCATTTT | CASSQDQSRGNQPQHF | TRBJ1-5 | TRBV4-2 | TRBD1 | - | 16
TGTGCCAGCAGCGTAGATGGGAGCGGTCTAGCCAAAAACATTCAGTACTTC | CASSVDGSGLAKNIQYF | TRBJ2-4 | TRBV5-8 | - | many | 17
TGTGCCAGCAGTTACTCCTCCTCCTACAATGAGCAGTTCTTC | CASSYSSSYNEQFF | TRBJ2-1 | TRBV14 | - | many | 14
TGCAGCGTTGAATTCGCAGGGGTGGGCGGCTACACCTTC | CSVEFAGVGGYTF | TRBJ1-2 | TRBV29-1 | - | - | 13
TGTGCCAGCAGTTGGGCAACCTACGAGCAGTACTTC | CASSWATYEQYF | TRBJ2-7 | TRBV7-2 | - | many | 12
TGTGCCAGCAGTTTGGGGGACTTCACCTACGAGCAGTACTTC | CASSLGDFTYEQYF | TRBJ2-7 | TRBV12-3/TRBV12-4 | - | - | 14
TGTGCCACCCGGGACGGAGTGTACCAAGAGACCCAGTACTTC | CATRDGVYQETQYF | TRBJ2-5 | TRBV10-3 | - | many | 14
TGTGCCAGCAGTTTGGGACCGACGAACACCGGGGAGCTGTTTTTT | CASSLGPTNTGELFF | TRBJ2-2 | TRBV12-3/TRBV12-4 | - | many | 15
TGCAGTGCTAGTGGGGGAGGTACTGAAGCTTTCTTT | CSASGGGTEAFF | TRBJ1-1 | TRBV20-1 | - | - | 12
TGTGCCAGCAGTGAGGTAGGGTGGTATCAGGGCTACAATGAGCAGTTCTTC | CASSEVGWYQGYNEQFF | TRBJ2-1 | TRBV6-1 | - | many | 17
TGTGCCATCACCGCAGGGGGAAGGAACTATGGCTACACCTTC | CAITAGGRNYGYTF | TRBJ1-2 | TRBV10-3 | TRBD1 | - | 14
TGTGCCAGCAGCTTAGGGCCTAGCGGATACAATGAGCAGTTCTTC | CASSLGPSGYNEQFF | TRBJ2-1 | TRBV11-3 | TRBD2 | - | 15
TGTGCCAGCAGCTTCGAGGGAGAGGTAGCCGGGGAGCTGTTTTTT | CASSFEGEVAGELFF | TRBJ2-2 | TRBV7-3 | - | few | 15
TGTGCCAGCAGCTTAGTGGGGGGCACAGGGGGCGGCGATACGCAGTATTTT | CASSLVGGTGGGDTQYF | TRBJ2-3 | TRBV7-2 | TRBD1 | - | 17
TGTGCCAGCAGCTTTGCCCCTAATGAGCAGTTCTTC | CASSFAPNEQFF | TRBJ2-1 | TRBV11-2 | - | - | 12
TGTGCCAGCAGCCAGACAACTAGCGGGAGTTTATATGAGCAGTTCTTC | CASSQTTSGSLYEQFF | TRBJ2-1 | TRBV6-1 | TRBD2 | - | 16
TGTGCCAGCAGCTCCGGGACTAGCCGCGAGTCGCTAAGCGGGTTCTTC | CASSSGTSRESLSGFF | TRBJ2-1 | TRBV7-9 | TRBD2 | - | 16